The 14 T cell receptor beta chains in this list originate from one sample, sequenced in a study of T-cell reconstitution after alpha-beta-depleted transplantation in children. This sample's TCRbeta library carried unique molecular identifier barcodes. One entry per CDR3 protein results from TCRdb running MiXCR on the PCR reads. The sample includes hundreds of thousands of distinct CDR3 sequences, about 15% of them seen just once. This specimen consisted of PBMCs from the stem cell graft donor, obtained from the stem cell graft. The origin of the receptors is a human donor who donated a stem cell graft to a child with acute myeloid leukemia.

This clonotype turned up a few times. This rearrangement joins TRBV2 to TRBJ2-2; D perhaps matches TRBD2 (6 bases). Germline CDR1 is SNHLY and CDR2 is FYNNEI. The CDR3 runs to 13 residues. V lost 2 bases to trimming and J lost 7 bases, with 8 bases between them. Written as DNA, the CDR3 is TGTGCCAGCAGTGAACAGGGAGGCGGGGAGCTGTTTTTT. Protein sequence: CASSEQGGGELFF.

This clonotype was observed many times. The chain combines TRBV20-1 with TRBJ1-6; the match to TRBD1 covers 8 bases. The germline V gene encodes CDR1 DFQATT and CDR2 SNEGSKA (reference sequence). The J segment lost 9 bases and the V segment lost 2 bases, leaving 6 bases of the junction unmatched. The CDR3 totals 14 residues. DNA for the CDR3: TGCAGTGCTAGATCTGGGACAGGTGTTTCACCCCTCCACTTT. Its translation is CSARSGTGVSPLHF.

This rearrangement joins TRBV5-1 to TRBJ1-2; unclear D gene. Trimming pared 0 bases from V and 3 bases from J, leaving 9 bases between. The CDR3 contains 14 residues. CDR1 SGHRS and CDR2 YFSETQ come from the germline V gene. This CDR3 reads CASSLETADYGYTF. For the CDR3, the DNA is TGCGCCAGCAGCTTGGAGACGGCGGACTATGGCTACACCTTC.

This clonotype was counted at least ten times. This chain connects TRBV29-1 to TRBJ2-7; D may be TRBD2 (6 bases). The CDR3 runs to 12 residues. V was pared by 5 bases and J by 3 bases, with 11 bases between. Germline CDR1 is SQVTM and CDR2 is ANQGSEA. CDR3 sequence (DNA): TGCAGCGTTCGGGGGTCGGGCTACGAGCAGTACTTC. Encoded protein: CSVRGSGYEQYF.

The rearrangement joins TRBV7-9 to TRBJ1-1, with D possibly being TRBD1 (5 bases). Trimming cost V 7 bases and J 4 bases, with 16 bases left between them. This CDR3 contains 14 residues. Germline lookup yields CDR1 SEHNR and CDR2 FQNEAQ (reference sequence). The CDR3 sequence is CASTPGGGGTEAFF. CDR3 in DNA: TGTGCCAGCACCCCGGGCGGCGGGGGCACTGAAGCTTTCTTT.

The V call is TRBV11-2, the J call TRBJ1-5, with D hard to call. This CDR3 is 14 amino acids long. Germline V lookup: CDR1 SGHAT, CDR2 FQNNGV. The germline V and J ends were trimmed by 4 bases and 3 bases, with 10 bases remaining between them. The CDR3 here is CASSSRRDNQPQHF. CDR3 DNA sequence: TGTGCCAGCAGCTCGAGACGAGACAATCAGCCCCAGCATTTT.

This clonotype came up many times. CDR3 nucleotides: TGCAGTGCTGGGATCGCAGGCACTGAAGCTTTCTTT. Translating it yields CSAGIAGTEAFF. The chain is built from TRBV20-1 and TRBJ1-1; no definite D call. This CDR3 region has 12 residues. In germline, CDR1 is DFQATT, CDR2 SNEGSKA (reference sequence). With 5 bases removed from V and 4 bases from J, the gap between germline ends came to 11 bases.

This clonotype was observed a handful of times. The chain links TRBV20-1 to TRBJ2-3; D is unclear. This CDR3 has 15 amino acids. V was trimmed by 0 bases and J by 2 bases, leaving 12 bases between them. The germline V gene has CDR1 DFQATT and CDR2 SNEGSKA (reference sequence). The CDR3 region is CSARDPGRNTDTQYF. The CDR3, as DNA: TGCAGTGCTAGAGATCCGGGCCGAAACACAGATACGCAGTATTTT.

A few counts support this clonotype. CDR3 region: CSVDGGRSSYEQYF. CDR3 in DNA: TGCAGCGTTGATGGAGGACGGAGCTCCTACGAGCAGTACTTC. The genes are TRBV29-1 and TRBJ2-7; a weak D match, TRBD2 (5 bases). V lost 3 bases and J 0 bases, leaving 12 bases between the germline ends. The CDR3 contains 14 residues. CDR1 SQVTM and CDR2 ANQGSEA come from the germline V gene.

V usage is TRBV7-2 and J usage is TRBJ2-3; 14 bases align to TRBD2. This CDR3 is 15 amino acids long. The germline V gene has CDR1 SGHTA and CDR2 FQGNSA. The trim removed 5 bases at V and 11 bases at J, leaving 9 bases unmatched. The CDR3 spells CASSTGLAGDSQQYF. The CDR3 region has the DNA TGTGCCAGCAGCACGGGACTAGCGGGGGATTCCCAGCAGTATTTT.

The chain joins TRBV7-3 to TRBJ2-2, with 11 bases matching TRBD1. Germline V lookup: CDR1 SGHTA, CDR2 FQGTGA. This CDR3 region has 15 residues. V was clipped by 6 bases and J by 3 bases; unmatched bases: 3. The CDR3 nucleotides read TGTGCCAGCAGTCGGACAGGGGGCGACACCGGGGAGCTGTTTTTT. It yields the protein CASSRTGGDTGELFF. The whole variable domain, filled in from reference TRBV7-3 and TRBJ2-2, reads GAGVSQTPSNKVTEKGKYVELRCDPISGHTALYWYRQSLGQGPEFLIYFQGTGAADDSGLPNDRFFAVRPEGSVSTLKIQRTERGDSAVYLCASSRTGGDTGELFFGEGSRLTVL.

This clonotype showed up many times. The rearrangement links TRBV7-6 to TRBJ1-2, with a tentative D call TRBD1 (5 bases). Deletions cut 1 base from V and 4 bases from J, with 16 bases between. From germline, CDR1 is SGHVS and CDR2 FNYEAQ. CDR3 length: 16 amino acids. The DNA for the CDR3 is TGTGCCAGCAGCTTAGACATCGGGGCTGTGGCCTATGGCTACACCTTC. Encoded protein: CASSLDIGAVAYGYTF.

As regards this clonotype: This could be a read error, since a much larger clone is one nucleotide away. This chain uses TRBV29-1 with TRBJ2-2; 8 bases line up with TRBD1. Germline lookup yields CDR1 SQVTM and CDR2 ANQGSEA. CDR3 length: 15 amino acids. The CDR3 DNA is TGCAGCATTGAAGGGGACAGGAGAAACACCGGGGAGCTGTTTTTT. This gives the protein CSIEGDRRNTGELFF.

At least ten counts were recorded for this clonotype. The J gene is TRBJ2-1, the V gene TRBV6-5, with TRBD1 matching over 9 bases. Germline V CDR1 and CDR2: MNHEY, SVGAGI. This CDR3 has 12 residues. J was trimmed by 6 bases and V by 8 bases; bases with no gene match: 2. CDR3 coding DNA: TGTGCCAGCTGGACAGGGGCCAATGAGCAGTTCTTC. As protein: CASWTGANEQFF.